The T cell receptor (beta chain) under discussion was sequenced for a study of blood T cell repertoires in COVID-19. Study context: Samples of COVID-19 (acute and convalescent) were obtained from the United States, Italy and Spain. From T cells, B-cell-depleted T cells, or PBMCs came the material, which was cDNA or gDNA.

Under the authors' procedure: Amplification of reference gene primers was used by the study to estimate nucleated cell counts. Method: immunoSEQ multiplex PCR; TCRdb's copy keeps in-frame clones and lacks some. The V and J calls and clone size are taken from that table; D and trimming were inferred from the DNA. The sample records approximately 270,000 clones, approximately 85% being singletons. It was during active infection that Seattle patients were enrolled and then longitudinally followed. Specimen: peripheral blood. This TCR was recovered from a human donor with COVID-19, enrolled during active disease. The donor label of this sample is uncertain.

The CDR3 reads CAISESGGLAGETGEQYF. The DNA for the CDR3 is TGTGCCATCAGTGAGTCGGGAGGTCTAGCGGGAGAAACCGGCGAGCAGTACTTC. The chain links TRBV10-3 to TRBJ2-7; 10 bases are a match to TRBD2. This CDR3 spans 18 amino acids. The germline V gene encodes CDR1 ENHRY and CDR2 SYGVKD. The V gene end was trimmed by 0 bases and the J gene end by 6 bases; junction bases not matched to a gene: 14.